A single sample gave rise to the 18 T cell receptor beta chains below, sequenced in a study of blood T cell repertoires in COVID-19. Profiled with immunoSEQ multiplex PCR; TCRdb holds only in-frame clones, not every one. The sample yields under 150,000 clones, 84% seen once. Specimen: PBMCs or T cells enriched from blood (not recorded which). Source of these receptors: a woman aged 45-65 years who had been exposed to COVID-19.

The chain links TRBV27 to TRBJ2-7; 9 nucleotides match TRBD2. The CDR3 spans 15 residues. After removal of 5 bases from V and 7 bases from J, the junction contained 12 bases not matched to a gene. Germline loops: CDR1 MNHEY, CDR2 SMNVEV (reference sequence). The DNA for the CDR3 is TGTGCCAGCAGTCCCCGTGGGGCGGGAGGGGGTGAGCAGTACTTC. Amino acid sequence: CASSPRGAGGGEQYF.

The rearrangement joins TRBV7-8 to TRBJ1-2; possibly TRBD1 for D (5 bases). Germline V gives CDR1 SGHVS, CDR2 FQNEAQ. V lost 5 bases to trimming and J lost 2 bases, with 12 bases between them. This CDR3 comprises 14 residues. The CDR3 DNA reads TGTGCCAGCAGCCCAGACAGAAACAACTATGGCTACACCTTC. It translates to CASSPDRNNYGYTF.

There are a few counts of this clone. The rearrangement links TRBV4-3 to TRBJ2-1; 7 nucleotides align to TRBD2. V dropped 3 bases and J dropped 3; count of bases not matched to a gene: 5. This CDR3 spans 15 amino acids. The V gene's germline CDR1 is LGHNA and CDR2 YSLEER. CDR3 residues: CASSHWAGVYNEQFF. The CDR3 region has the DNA TGCGCCAGCAGCCATTGGGCGGGGGTCTACAATGAGCAGTTCTTC.

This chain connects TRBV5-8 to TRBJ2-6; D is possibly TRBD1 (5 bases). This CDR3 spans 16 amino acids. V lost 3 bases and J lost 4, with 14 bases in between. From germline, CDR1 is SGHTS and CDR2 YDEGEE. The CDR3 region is CASSSFGAPGANVLTF. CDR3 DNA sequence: TGTGCCAGCAGCTCCTTTGGGGCCCCCGGGGCCAACGTCCTGACTTTC.

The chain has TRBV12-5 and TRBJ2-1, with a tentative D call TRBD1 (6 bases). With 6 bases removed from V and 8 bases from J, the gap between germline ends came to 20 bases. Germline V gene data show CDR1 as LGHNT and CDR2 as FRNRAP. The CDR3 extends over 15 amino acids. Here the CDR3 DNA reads TGTGCTAGTGGCTCAGGGGCTAGAGCTGGGCATGAGCAGTTCTTC. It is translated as CASGSGARAGHEQFF.

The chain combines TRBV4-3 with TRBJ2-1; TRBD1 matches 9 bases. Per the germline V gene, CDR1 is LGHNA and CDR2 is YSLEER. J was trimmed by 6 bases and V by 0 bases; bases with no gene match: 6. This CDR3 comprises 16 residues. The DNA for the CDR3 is TGCGCCAGCAGCCAAGAAGAGGGACAGGGTTTCAATGAGCAGTTCTTC. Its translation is CASSQEEGQGFNEQFF.

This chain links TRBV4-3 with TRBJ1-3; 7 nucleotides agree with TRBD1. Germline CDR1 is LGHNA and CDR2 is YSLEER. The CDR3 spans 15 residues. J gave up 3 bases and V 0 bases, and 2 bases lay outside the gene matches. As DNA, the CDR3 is TGCGCCAGCAGCCAAGATGGGGACAGTGGAAACACCATATATTTT. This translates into CASSQDGDSGNTIYF.

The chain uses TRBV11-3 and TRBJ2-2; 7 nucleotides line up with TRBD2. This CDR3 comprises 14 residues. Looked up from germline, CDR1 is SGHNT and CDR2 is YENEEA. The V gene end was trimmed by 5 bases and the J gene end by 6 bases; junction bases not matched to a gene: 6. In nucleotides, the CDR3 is TGTGCCAGCAGCCGCGGGGGTTTGGCCGGGGAGCTGTTTTTT. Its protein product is CASSRGGLAGELFF.

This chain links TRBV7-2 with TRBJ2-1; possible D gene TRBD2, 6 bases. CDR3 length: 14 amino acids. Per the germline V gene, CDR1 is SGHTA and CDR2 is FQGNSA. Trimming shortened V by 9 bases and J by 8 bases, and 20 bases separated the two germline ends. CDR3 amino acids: CASCGEQILDEQFF. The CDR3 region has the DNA TGTGCCAGTTGCGGGGAGCAAATCCTCGATGAGCAGTTCTTC.

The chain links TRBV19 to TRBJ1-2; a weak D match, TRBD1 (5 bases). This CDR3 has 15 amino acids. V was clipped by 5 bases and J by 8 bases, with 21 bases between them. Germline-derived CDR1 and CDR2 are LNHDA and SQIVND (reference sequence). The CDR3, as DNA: TGTGCCAGTAGTTCCCTCTTAGACAGACCTCGAGGCTACACCTTC. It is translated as CASSSLLDRPRGYTF.

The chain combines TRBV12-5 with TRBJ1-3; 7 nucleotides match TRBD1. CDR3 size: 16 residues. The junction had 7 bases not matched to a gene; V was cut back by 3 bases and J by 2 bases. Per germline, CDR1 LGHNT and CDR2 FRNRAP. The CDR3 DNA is TGTGCTAGTGGTTTTCCCAGACAGGGACCTGGAAACACCATATATTTT. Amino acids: CASGFPRQGPGNTIYF. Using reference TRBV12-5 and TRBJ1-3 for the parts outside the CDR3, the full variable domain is DARVTQTPRHKVTEMGQEVTMRCQPILGHNTVFWYRQTMMQGLELLAYFRNRAPLDDSGMPKDRFSAEMPDATLATLKIQPSEPRDSAVYFCASGFPRQGPGNTIYFGEGSWLTVV.

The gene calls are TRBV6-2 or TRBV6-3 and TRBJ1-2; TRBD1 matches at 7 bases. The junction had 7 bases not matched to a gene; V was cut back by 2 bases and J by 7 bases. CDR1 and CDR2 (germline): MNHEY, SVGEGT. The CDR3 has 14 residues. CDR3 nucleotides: TGTGCCAGCAGTTACGGCGCAGGGGGTGGTGGCTACACCTTC. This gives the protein CASSYGAGGGGYTF.

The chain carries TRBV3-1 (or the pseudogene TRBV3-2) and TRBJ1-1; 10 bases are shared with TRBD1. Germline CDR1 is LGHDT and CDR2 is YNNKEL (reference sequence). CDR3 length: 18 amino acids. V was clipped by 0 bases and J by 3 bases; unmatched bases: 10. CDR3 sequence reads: CASSQDVGTGARDTEAFF. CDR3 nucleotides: TGTGCCAGCAGCCAAGATGTCGGGACAGGGGCTCGGGACACTGAAGCTTTCTTT.

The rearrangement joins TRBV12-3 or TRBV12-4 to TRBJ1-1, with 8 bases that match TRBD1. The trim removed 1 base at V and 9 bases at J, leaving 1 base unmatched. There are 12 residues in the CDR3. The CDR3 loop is CASSLGTGQAFF. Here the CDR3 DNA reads TGTGCCAGCAGTTTAGGGACAGGGCAAGCTTTCTTT.

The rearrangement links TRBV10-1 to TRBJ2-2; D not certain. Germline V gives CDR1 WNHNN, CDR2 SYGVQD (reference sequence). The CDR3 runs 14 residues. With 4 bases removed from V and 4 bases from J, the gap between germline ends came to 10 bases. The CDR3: CASSGKQSTGELFF. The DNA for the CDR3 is TGCGCCAGCAGTGGAAAGCAAAGCACCGGGGAGCTGTTTTTT.

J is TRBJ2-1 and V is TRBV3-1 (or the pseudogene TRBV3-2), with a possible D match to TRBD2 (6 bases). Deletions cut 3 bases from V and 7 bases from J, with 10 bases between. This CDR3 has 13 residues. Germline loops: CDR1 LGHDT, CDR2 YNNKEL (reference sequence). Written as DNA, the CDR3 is TGTGCCAGCAGCCAGGAGGGGTGGAATGAGCAGTTCTTC. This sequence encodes CASSQEGWNEQFF.

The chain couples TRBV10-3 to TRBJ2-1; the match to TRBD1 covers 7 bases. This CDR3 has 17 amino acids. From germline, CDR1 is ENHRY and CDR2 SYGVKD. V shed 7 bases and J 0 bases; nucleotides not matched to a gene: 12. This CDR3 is CAIKGAEGGTSYNEQFF. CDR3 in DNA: TGTGCCATCAAGGGGGCCGAAGGCGGTACCTCCTACAATGAGCAGTTCTTC.

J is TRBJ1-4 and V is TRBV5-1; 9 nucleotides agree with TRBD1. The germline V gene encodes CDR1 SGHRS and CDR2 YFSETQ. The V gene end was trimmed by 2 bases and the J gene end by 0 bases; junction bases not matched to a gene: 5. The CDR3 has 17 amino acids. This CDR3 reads CASSLGQGWATNEKLFF. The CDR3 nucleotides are TGCGCCAGCAGCTTAGGACAGGGGTGGGCAACTAATGAAAAACTGTTTTTT.